Listed below are T cell receptor beta chains from one sample, sequenced in a study of cytomegalovirus exposure and HLA in healthy donors. Generated by immunoSEQ multiplex PCR, the TCRdb table keeps only in-frame clones and is missing some. The table includes approximately 110,000 clones, around 67% detected once. Sequencing was carried out using PBMCs. Every receptor here comes from a man aged 55 to 69 in good health and CMV-seropositive. Both conserved end residues are part of each CDR3. The D gene is left open where the match is weak. The size field is filled for only some rows; it gives once, few, many or a size class.

v_gene,d_gene,j_gene,abundance,CDR3aa,CDR3nt
TRBV5-1,NA,TRBJ2-1,NA,CASSLAPQQGWNEQFF,TGCGCCAGCAGCTTGGCCCCCCAGCAGGGATGGAATGAGCAGTTCTTC
TRBV5-1,NA,TRBJ2-1,NA,CASSLAWDTNEQFF,TGCGCCAGCAGCTTGGCTTGGGACACCAATGAGCAGTTCTTC
TRBV9,NA,TRBJ2-3,few,CASSAGSSEIDTQYF,TGTGCCAGCAGCGCCGGGTCATCAGAAATAGATACGCAGTATTTT
TRBV19,NA,TRBJ1-1,NA,CASIYYNEAFF,TGTGCCAGTATTTATTACAATGAAGCTTTCTTT
TRBV10-1,NA,TRBJ2-1,NA,CASSDPGQANEQFF,TGCGCCAGCAGTGACCCTGGCCAGGCAAATGAGCAGTTCTTC
TRBV14,TRBD1,TRBJ1-1,NA,CASSFYTGGTEAFF,TGTGCCAGCAGCTTTTACACAGGGGGCACTGAAGCTTTCTTT
TRBV19,TRBD2,TRBJ2-3,NA,CASSMASGGTDTQYF,TGTGCCAGTAGTATGGCTAGCGGGGGCACAGATACGCAGTATTTT
TRBV4-1,TRBD1,TRBJ1-2,NA,CASSQTGTGGLGYTF,TGCGCCAGCAGCCAGACCGGGACAGGGGGCTTAGGCTACACCTTC
TRBV2,NA,TRBJ2-7,NA,CASSDVGGPYEQYF,TGTGCCAGCAGTGATGTGGGGGGGCCTTACGAGCAGTACTTC
TRBV2,NA,TRBJ1-5,NA,CASSSDRSNQPQHF,TGTGCCAGCAGTTCCGACAGAAGCAATCAGCCCCAGCATTTT
TRBV5-1,TRBD1,TRBJ2-5,NA,CASLQGAEGETQYF,TGCGCCAGCCTACAGGGGGCAGAAGGAGAGACCCAGTACTTC
TRBV7-2,NA,TRBJ1-6,once,CASSFPGSPLHF,TGTGCCAGCAGCTTCCCGGGATCACCCCTCCACTTT
TRBV6-5,TRBD1,TRBJ2-7,NA,CASSYGQTGAEQYF,TGTGCCAGCAGTTACGGCCAGACAGGGGCCGAGCAGTACTTC
TRBV30,TRBD1,TRBJ2-3,NA,CASVQGSTDTQYF,TGTGCCTCGGTACAGGGGAGCACAGATACGCAGTATTTT
TRBV19,NA,TRBJ1-1,NA,CASSKTELNTEAFF,TGTGCCAGTAGTAAGACTGAACTGAACACTGAAGCTTTCTTT
TRBV5-1,TRBD1,TRBJ2-7,NA,CASSLGTGYEQYF,TGCGCCAGCAGCTTAGGGACAGGGTACGAGCAGTACTTC
TRBV5-1,NA,TRBJ2-6,NA,CASSLPGKTGANVLTF,TGCGCCAGCAGCTTGCCGGGTAAGACTGGGGCCAACGTCCTGACTTTC
TRBV5-1,NA,TRBJ1-2,NA,CASSSAEGESNYGYTF,TGCGCCAGCAGCTCAGCCGAGGGGGAGAGTAACTATGGCTACACCTTC
TRBV2,TRBD1,TRBJ2-7,NA,CASRGTGGDEQYF,TGTGCCAGCAGGGGGACAGGGGGCGACGAGCAGTACTTC
TRBV9,NA,TRBJ2-7,NA,CASSAGISAIYYEQYF,TGTGCCAGCAGCGCCGGGATTTCGGCTATATACTACGAGCAGTACTTC
TRBV9,TRBD2,TRBJ2-3,NA,CASSVGGLAAATQYF,TGTGCCAGCAGCGTAGGGGGACTAGCGGCCGCAACGCAGTATTTT
TRBV11-2,NA,TRBJ1-3,once,CASSKQGSGNTIYF,TGTGCCAGCAGCAAACAGGGCTCTGGAAACACCATATATTTT
TRBV6-5,NA,TRBJ2-1,NA,CASSFWRLDNEQFF,TGTGCCAGCAGTTTTTGGAGACTAGACAATGAGCAGTTCTTC